The 9 T cell receptor beta chains below all came from one sample that was sequenced in a study of Graves' ophthalmopathy and Graves' hyperthyroidism. CDR3 regions of TCR beta were amplified from RNA transcripts. First-round RT-PCR relied on HTBI primers, and a second-round multiplex PCR came next. TCRdb called the multiplex PCR reads again in MiXCR, with one record for every CDR3 protein. The data show roughly 480,000 distinct CDR3 sequences, 13% to 15% seen once. Sequencing was done on a sample of blood. The source of these receptors is a woman younger than 45 with Graves' ophthalmopathy.

At least ten counts were recorded for this clonotype. This sequence joins TRBV2 and TRBJ2-7; 8 bases agree with TRBD1. Germline CDR1 SNHLY, CDR2 FYNNEI. The CDR3 runs 13 residues. Trimming took 3 bases from V and 7 from J; bases not matched to a gene: 5. For the CDR3, the DNA is TGTGCCAGCAGTGATGTCAGGGGGCTTGAGCAGTACTTC. Translated: CASSDVRGLEQYF.

This clonotype was seen a handful of times. V is TRBV12-3 or TRBV12-4 and J is TRBJ1-1; 9 bases are a match to TRBD1. V shed 3 bases and J 5 bases; nucleotides not matched to a gene: 4. There are 14 residues in the CDR3. CDR3: CASSFSGQGTEAFF. The CDR3 DNA sequence: TGTGCCAGCAGTTTTTCGGGACAGGGTACTGAAGCTTTCTTT.

As to this clonotype: One base away lies a much larger clone, so this may be a sequencing read error. This sequence joins TRBV9 and TRBJ1-1, with 9 bases fitting TRBD1. The V gene's germline CDR1 is SGDLS and CDR2 YYNGEE. The V and J ends lost 0 bases and 11 bases, in that order; junction bases with no gene match: 5. This CDR3 comprises 13 residues. Here the CDR3 reads CASSVGGDRVAFF. DNA for the CDR3: TGTGCCAGCAGCGTAGGGGGGGACAGGGTGGCTTTCTTT.

In regard to this clonotype: This may be a read error: a much more frequent sequence differs by one nucleotide. This sequence joins TRBV12-3 or TRBV12-4 and TRBJ2-7; D might be TRBD2 (7 bases). CDR3 size: 13 residues. Trimming removed 5 bases at V and 3 bases at J, with 11 bases between. CDR3: CASSSGTFYEQYF. The DNA of the CDR3 is TGTGCCAGCAGTAGCGGGACATTCTACGAGCAGTACTTC.

The sample holds many counts of this clonotype. The chain recombines TRBV6-1 with TRBJ1-1, with unresolved D. The V gene's germline CDR1 is MNHNS and CDR2 SASEGT. CDR3 length: 13 amino acids. Trimming pared 2 bases from V and 4 bases from J, leaving 8 bases between. The CDR3 region has the DNA TGTGCCAGCAGTGAAACGAGGTCCACTGAAGCTTTCTTT. Its protein is CASSETRSTEAFF.

This clonotype was counted at least ten times. In DNA form, the CDR3 reads TGTGCCAGCAGCCCACCCGGGACAGCGAACACCGGGGAGCTGTTTTTT. It translates to CASSPPGTANTGELFF. The V gene is TRBV11-1, the J gene TRBJ2-2; the match to TRBD1 covers 7 bases. The V gene end was trimmed by 5 bases and the J gene end by 0 bases; junction bases not matched to a gene: 6. This CDR3 is built from 16 residues. CDR1 SGHAT and CDR2 FQDESV come from the germline V gene (reference sequence).

This clonotype was detected many times. The chain recombines TRBV29-1 with TRBJ2-7, with D maybe TRBD1 (6 bases). V was shortened by 6 bases and J by 0 bases, with 18 bases between the two germline ends. The CDR3 consists of 15 residues. The germline V gene has CDR1 SQVTM and CDR2 ANQGSEA. CDR3 DNA sequence: TGCAGCGTGATTACCCGGGACACCCCCTCCTACGAGCAGTACTTC. Amino acids: CSVITRDTPSYEQYF.

In this sample, this clonotype turned up many times. The V and J genes are TRBV19 and TRBJ1-1; D remains unclear. The V and J ends lost 5 bases and 0 bases respectively, with 13 bases between them. This CDR3 spans 15 amino acids. CDR1 and CDR2 (germline): LNHDA, SQIVND (reference sequence). The CDR3: CASSEGFNLNTEAFF. CDR3 in DNA: TGTGCCAGTAGTGAAGGTTTTAATCTGAACACTGAAGCTTTCTTT.

This clonotype was picked up many times. The rearrangement joins TRBV4-1 to TRBJ1-5, with D possibly TRBD1 on 6 matching bases. The germline V and J ends were trimmed by 0 bases and 3 bases, with 12 bases remaining between them. The CDR3 is 16 amino acids. CDR1 is MGHRA and CDR2 is YSYEKL in the germline V gene. The CDR3 DNA follows: TGCGCCAGCAGCCAAGATGGCAGGGGCGACAATCAGCCCCAGCATTTT. Protein: CASSQDGRGDNQPQHF.